This T cell receptor (beta chain) is from a study of T cells in Graves' hyperthyroidism and ophthalmopathy. Study summary: Before treatment of any kind, peripheral blood was taken at initial diagnosis.

Overall study results and limits: The model forecast ophthalmopathy, anticipating it by a median approximately 6.2 months before onset.

The PBMCs had their origin in approximately 10 ml of fresh peripheral blood. The investigators amplified TCR beta CDR3 regions from RNA transcripts. TCR CDR3 regions were first amplified by RT-PCR with HTBI primers. TCRdb re-called the multiplex PCR reads through MiXCR, storing one row per CDR3 protein. Counted here are around 600,000 distinct CDR3 sequences, more than 13% occurring once; the ten biggest clones make up over 6%. Worth noting for this clonotype: What it binds is not known.

The sequenced sample was blood. This sequence was found in a woman under 30 with Graves' ophthalmopathy.

CDR3 loop: CAWAGTSGIDEQFF. The CDR3 bases are TGTGCCTGGGCTGGGACTAGCGGGATCGATGAGCAGTTCTTC. The chain couples TRBV30 to TRBJ2-1; 13 positions agree with TRBD2. V shed 5 bases and J 8 bases; nucleotides not matched to a gene: 6. Germline assignment: CDR1 GTSNPN and CDR2 SVGIG (reference sequence). CDR3 length equals 14 residues.